This TCR beta chain was captured by sequencing in a study of T cells in Graves' hyperthyroidism and ophthalmopathy. The CDR3 runs to 14 residues. Unmatched junction bases numbered 6, after V lost 5 bases and J lost 6 bases. Germline V lookup: CDR1 MNHNS, CDR2 SASEGT. Study-wide findings and caveats: Separation of ophthalmopathy from stable hyperthyroidism was achieved by a 13 V-J model. A median roughly 6.6 months before onset, the model predicted ophthalmopathy.

Criteria for exclusion of patients were uncontrolled infection, other autoimmune disease, pregnancy or lactation. It was RNA transcripts that yielded the amplified TCR beta CDR3 regions. First-round RT-PCR targeting the TCR CDR3 was performed with the HTBI primer set. MiXCR was run by TCRdb on the multiplex PCR reads, yielding one entry per CDR3 protein. This table holds about 610,000 distinct CDR3 sequences, about 16% found once. This clonotype was recorded at least ten times. Its antigen is not identified. This chain uses TRBV6-1 with TRBJ2-1; 8 bases line up with TRBD1. The specimen sequenced was blood. This clonotype was sampled from a woman aged 40 to 50 with Graves' ophthalmopathy. This chain's CDR3 is CASSPQGAGNEQFF. The DNA for the CDR3 is TGTGCCAGCAGTCCCCAGGGGGCAGGCAATGAGCAGTTCTTC.